What follows describes a single T cell receptor (beta chain). The CDR3 runs to 14 residues. Looked up from germline, CDR1 is SGDLS and CDR2 is YYNGEE. V was shortened by 0 bases and J by 10 bases, with 16 bases between the two germline ends. This record belongs to a study of T cell responses to AZD1222 COVID-19 vaccine. TCRdb keeps only in-frame clones here, not all; method: immunoSEQ multiplex PCR. The sample yields 180,000 or so clones, over 80% seen once. The source of this sequence is an adult who received the MenACWY meningococcal vaccine as a control. Sequences were derived from peripheral blood, sampled 28 days after the second dose of the MenACWY control vaccine. The genes are TRBV9 and TRBJ1-1, with TRBD1 as a possible D gene (6 bases). CDR3 nucleotides: TGTGCCAGCAGCGTAGCCGTTACAGGGTCTGGAGCTTTCTTT. Encoded protein: CASSVAVTGSGAFF.